The present TCR beta chain was sequenced within a study of human T cells and chemical hapten exposure. On the study more broadly: Scalp application of diphenylcyclopropenone was performed weekly in patients across the entire roughly 25-week study.

Described time point: pre-sensitization, week 0. The treatment: therapeutic diphenylcyclopropenone sensitization with weekly scalp DPC. TCRdb re-called the RACE reads through MiXCR, storing one row per CDR3 protein. This table has under 90,000 distinct CDR3 sequences, approximately 9.9% appearing once. Deletions cut 0 bases from V and 1 base from J, with 6 bases between. CDR3 length: 14 residues. Per the germline V gene, CDR1 is DFQATT and CDR2 is SNEGSKA (reference sequence). Whole-study results and caveats: Controls formed significantly fewer large CDR3 similarity clusters than expanded TCRs did.

This clonotype was recorded at least ten times. Its antigen is still unknown. This receptor was taken from a woman aged 40 to 50 with alopecia areata. Some clones in this sample may be carry-over from other donors' samples. The sequencing here drew on whole blood, taken in connection with sensitization to the hapten diphenylcyclopropenone (DPC). The rearrangement uses TRBV20-1 and TRBJ2-2; D unclear. Here the CDR3 reads CSAREAQNTGELFF. In DNA, the CDR3 is TGCAGTGCTAGAGAGGCACAGAACACCGGGGAGCTGTTTTTT.